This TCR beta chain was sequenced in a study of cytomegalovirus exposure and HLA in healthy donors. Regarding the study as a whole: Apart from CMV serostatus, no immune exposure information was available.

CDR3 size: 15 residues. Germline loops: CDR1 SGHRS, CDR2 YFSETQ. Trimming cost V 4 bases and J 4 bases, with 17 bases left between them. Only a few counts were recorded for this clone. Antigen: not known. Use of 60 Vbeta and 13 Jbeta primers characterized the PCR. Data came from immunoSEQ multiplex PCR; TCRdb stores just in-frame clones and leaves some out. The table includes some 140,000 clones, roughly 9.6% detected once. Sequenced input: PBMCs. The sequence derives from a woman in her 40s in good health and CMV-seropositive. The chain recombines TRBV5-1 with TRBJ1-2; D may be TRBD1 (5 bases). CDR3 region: CASSELGPDRYGYTF. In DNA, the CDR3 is TGCGCCAGCAGCGAATTGGGGCCCGATCGCTATGGCTACACCTTC.